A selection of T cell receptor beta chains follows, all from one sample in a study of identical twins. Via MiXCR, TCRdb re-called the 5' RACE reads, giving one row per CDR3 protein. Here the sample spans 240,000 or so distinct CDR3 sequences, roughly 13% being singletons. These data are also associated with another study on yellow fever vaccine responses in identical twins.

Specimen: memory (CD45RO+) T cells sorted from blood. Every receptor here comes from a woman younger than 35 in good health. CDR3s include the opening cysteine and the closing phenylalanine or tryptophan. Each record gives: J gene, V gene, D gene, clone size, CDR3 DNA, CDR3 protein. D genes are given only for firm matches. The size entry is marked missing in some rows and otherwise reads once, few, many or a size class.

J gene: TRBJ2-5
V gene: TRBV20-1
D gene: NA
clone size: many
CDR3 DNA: TGCAGCTCCCCCCTAGCGATATCCCAAGAGACCCAGTACTTC
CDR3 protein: CSSPLAISQETQYF

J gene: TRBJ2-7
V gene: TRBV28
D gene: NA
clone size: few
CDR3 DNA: TGTGCCAGCAGTCCGCCCGGCAGAGCCTACGAGCAGTACTTC
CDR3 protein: CASSPPGRAYEQYF

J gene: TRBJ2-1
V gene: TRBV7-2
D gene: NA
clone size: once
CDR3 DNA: TGTGCCAGCAGCCCGGCCCATGAGCAGTTCTTC
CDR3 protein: CASSPAHEQFF

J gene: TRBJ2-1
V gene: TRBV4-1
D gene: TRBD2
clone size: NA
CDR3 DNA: TGCGCCAGCAGCCAAAATAGCGGGAGCTCCTACAATGAGCAGTTCTTC
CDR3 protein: CASSQNSGSSYNEQFF

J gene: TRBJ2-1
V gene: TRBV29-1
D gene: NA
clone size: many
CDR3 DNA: TGCAGCGTTGCGGTTAGGGGATCAACCCTTTACAATGAGCAGTTCTTC
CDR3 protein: CSVAVRGSTLYNEQFF

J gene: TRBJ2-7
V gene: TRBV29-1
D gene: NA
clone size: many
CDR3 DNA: TGCAGCGTTTATGCGGGACAAGGGAACTACGAGCAGTACTTC
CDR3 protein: CSVYAGQGNYEQYF

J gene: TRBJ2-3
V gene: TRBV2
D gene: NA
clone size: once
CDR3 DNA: TGTGCCAGCAGTGGGGCCGGGGGCGTTTCAGATACGCAGTATTTT
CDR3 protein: CASSGAGGVSDTQYF

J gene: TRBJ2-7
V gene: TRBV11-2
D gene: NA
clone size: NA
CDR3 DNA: TGTGCCAGCAGCTTCTTTGGGGGTCCTAAATACGAGCAGTACTTC
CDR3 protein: CASSFFGGPKYEQYF

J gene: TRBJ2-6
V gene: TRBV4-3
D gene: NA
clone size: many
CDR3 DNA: TGCGCCAGCAGCCAAGCTGGGACTTCTGGGGCCAACGTCCTGACTTTC
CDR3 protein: CASSQAGTSGANVLTF

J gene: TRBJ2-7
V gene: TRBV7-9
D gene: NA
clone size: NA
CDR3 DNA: TGTGCCAGCAGCGGGAGACTAGTAGGCGAGCAGTACTTC
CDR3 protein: CASSGRLVGEQYF

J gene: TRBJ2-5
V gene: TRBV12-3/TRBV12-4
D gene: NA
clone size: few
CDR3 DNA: TGTGCCAGCAGTTTAGGGCAGGGGTTGCGAGAGACCCAGTACTTC
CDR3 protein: CASSLGQGLRETQYF

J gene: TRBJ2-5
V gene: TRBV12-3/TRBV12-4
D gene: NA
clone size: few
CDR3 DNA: TGTGCCAGCAGTTTAGGCACGGGAACCCTTAGGAAGACCCAGTACTTC
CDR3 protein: CASSLGTGTLRKTQYF

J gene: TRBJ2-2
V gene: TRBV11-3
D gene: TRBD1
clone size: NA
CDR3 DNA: TGTGCCATACGATCCGGGACAGGAAACACCGGGGAGCTGTTTTTT
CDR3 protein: CAIRSGTGNTGELFF

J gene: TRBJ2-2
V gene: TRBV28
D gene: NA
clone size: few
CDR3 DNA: TGTGCCAGCAGTTTGAGACAGTTTAACACCGGGGAGCTGTTTTTT
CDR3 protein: CASSLRQFNTGELFF

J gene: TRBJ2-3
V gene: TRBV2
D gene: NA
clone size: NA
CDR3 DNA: TGTGCCACCGCGCCGCCCCCAGGGGACCGTACGCAGTATTTT
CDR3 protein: CATAPPPGDRTQYF

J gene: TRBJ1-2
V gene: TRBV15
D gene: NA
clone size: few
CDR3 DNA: TGTGCCACCAGCAGAGATATGTTGGGGGTCAACTATGGCTACACCTTC
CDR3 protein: CATSRDMLGVNYGYTF

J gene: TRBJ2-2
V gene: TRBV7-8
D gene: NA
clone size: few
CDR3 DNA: TGTGCCAGCAGCCCAGCAAGAATCGTCGGACAGAAGACCGGGGAGCTGTTTTTT
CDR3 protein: CASSPARIVGQKTGELFF

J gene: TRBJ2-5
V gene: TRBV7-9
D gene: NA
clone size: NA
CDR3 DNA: TGTGCCAGCAGCTTAGGGGGAGAAAGCCAGACCCAGTACTTC
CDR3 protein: CASSLGGESQTQYF

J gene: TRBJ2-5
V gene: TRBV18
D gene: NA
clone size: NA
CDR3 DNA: TGTGCCAGCTCACCAATGACAGGAGAGGAGACCCAGTACTTC
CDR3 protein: CASSPMTGEETQYF

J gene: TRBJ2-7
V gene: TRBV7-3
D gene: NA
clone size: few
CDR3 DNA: TGTGCCAGCAGCCGCAATTTCCTCTCCTACGAGCAGTACTTC
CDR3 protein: CASSRNFLSYEQYF

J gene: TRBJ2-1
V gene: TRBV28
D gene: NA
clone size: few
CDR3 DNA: TGTGCCAGCAGCTCCGGAGCTTTCAATGAGCAGTTCTTC
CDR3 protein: CASSSGAFNEQFF

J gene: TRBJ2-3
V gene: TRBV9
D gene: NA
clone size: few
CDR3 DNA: TGTGCCAGCACCGTCAACCATCTTAGCACAGATACGCAGTATTTT
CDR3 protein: CASTVNHLSTDTQYF

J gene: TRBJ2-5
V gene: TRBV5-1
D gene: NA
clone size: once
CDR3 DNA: TGCGCCAGCAGCCCAGGGGGGCAGGGGCCCCAAGAGACCCAGTACTTC
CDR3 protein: CASSPGGQGPQETQYF

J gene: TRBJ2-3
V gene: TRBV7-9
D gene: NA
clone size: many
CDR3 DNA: TGTGCCAGCAGCTTAGTGGGGGCAGATACGCAGTATTTT
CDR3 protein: CASSLVGADTQYF

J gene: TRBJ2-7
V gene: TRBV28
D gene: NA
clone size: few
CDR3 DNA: TGTGCCAGCAGTTTGGGCGGGAAAGACGAGCAGTACTTC
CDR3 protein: CASSLGGKDEQYF

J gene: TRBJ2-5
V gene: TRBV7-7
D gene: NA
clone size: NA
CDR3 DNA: TGTGCTAGCAGCCCCACCCCGAGCCGCCAAGAGACCCAGTACTTC
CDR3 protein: CASSPTPSRQETQYF

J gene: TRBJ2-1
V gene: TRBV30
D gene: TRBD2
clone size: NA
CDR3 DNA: TGTGCCTGGAGAGATCTAGCGGGGGCAGGGAATGAGCAGTTCTTC
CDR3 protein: CAWRDLAGAGNEQFF

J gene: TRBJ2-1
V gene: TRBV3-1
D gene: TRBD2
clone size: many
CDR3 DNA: TGTGCCAGCAGCCAAGGGACTAGCAGGGAGTTCTTC
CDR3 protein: CASSQGTSREFF

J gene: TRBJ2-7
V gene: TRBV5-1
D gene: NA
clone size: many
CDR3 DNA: TGCGCCAGCAGCATAAACTACTCCTACGAGCAGTACTTC
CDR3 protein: CASSINYSYEQYF

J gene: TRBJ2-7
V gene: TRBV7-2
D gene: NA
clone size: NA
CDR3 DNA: TGTGCCAGCAGCAAGACAGCCTACGAGCAGTACTTC
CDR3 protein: CASSKTAYEQYF

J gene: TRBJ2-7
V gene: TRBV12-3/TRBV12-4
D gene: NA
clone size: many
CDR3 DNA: TGTGCCAGCAGTTTTCATGGGAACGAGCAGTACTTC
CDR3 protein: CASSFHGNEQYF

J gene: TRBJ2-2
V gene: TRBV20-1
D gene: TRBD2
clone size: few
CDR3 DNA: TGCAGTGCTTCCAAGCGGGACCCCTACGGCGGGGAGCTGTTTTTT
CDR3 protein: CSASKRDPYGGELFF

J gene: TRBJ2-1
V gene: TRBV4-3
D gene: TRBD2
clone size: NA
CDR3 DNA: TGCGCCAGCAGCCAAGATAGTACTAGCGGGGTCGCCTACAATGAGCAGTTCTTC
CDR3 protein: CASSQDSTSGVAYNEQFF

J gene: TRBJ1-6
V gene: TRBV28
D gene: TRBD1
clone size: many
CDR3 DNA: TGTGCCAGCAGTCTAGGGGGCACAGGGTTTAATTCACCCCTCCACTTT
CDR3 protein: CASSLGGTGFNSPLHF

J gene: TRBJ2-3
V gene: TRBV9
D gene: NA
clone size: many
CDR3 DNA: TGTGCCAGCAGCCCAACTAGCCGCTACACAGATACGCAGTATTTT
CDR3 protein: CASSPTSRYTDTQYF

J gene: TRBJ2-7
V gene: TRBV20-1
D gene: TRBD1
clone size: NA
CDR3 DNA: TGCAGTGCTAGGGGGACAGATTTCTACGAGCAGTACTTC
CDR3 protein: CSARGTDFYEQYF

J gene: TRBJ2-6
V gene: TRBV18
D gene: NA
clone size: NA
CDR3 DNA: TGTGCCAGCTCACCAATCCCTATGACGACGGACTCTGGGGCCAACGTCCTGACTTTC
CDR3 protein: CASSPIPMTTDSGANVLTF

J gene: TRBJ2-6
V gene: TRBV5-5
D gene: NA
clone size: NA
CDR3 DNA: TGTGCCAGCAGCTTGGCCGGGACCCGGAGTGGGGCCAACGTCCTGACTTTC
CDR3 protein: CASSLAGTRSGANVLTF

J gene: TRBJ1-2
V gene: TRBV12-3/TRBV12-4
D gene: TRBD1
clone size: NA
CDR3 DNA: TGTGCCGGGAAGCGGGACAGCGGTTTCTACACCTTC
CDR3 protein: CAGKRDSGFYTF